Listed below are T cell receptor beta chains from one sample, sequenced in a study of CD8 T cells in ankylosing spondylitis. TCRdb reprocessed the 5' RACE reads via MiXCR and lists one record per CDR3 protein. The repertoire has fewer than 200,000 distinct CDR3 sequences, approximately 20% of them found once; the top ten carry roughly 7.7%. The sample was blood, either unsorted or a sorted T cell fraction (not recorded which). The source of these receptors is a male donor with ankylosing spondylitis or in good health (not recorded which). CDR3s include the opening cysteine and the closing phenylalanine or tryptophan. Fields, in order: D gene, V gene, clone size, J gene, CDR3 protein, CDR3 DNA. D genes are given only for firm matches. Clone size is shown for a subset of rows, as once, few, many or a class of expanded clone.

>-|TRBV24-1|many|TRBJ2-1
CATSVGGHNEQFF
TGTGCCACCAGTGTCGGGGGCCACAATGAGCAGTTCTTC
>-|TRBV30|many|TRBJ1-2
CAWNVRVDGGYTF
TGTGCCTGGAATGTCCGGGTAGACGGTGGCTACACCTTC
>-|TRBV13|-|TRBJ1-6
CASSSRWSPLHF
TGTGCCAGCAGCTCTCGATGGTCACCCCTCCACTTT
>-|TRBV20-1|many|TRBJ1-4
CSARGSHYATNEKLFF
TGCAGTGCTAGAGGGAGCCACTACGCAACTAATGAAAAACTGTTTTTT
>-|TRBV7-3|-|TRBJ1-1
CASSLSGNTEAFF
TGTGCCAGCAGCTTATCGGGGAACACTGAAGCTTTCTTT
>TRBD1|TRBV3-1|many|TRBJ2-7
CASSLGQVEQYF
TGTGCCAGCAGCCTAGGACAGGTTGAGCAGTACTTC
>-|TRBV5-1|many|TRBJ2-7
CASSLGSGFEQYF
TGCGCCAGCAGCTTGGGGTCAGGGTTTGAGCAGTACTTC
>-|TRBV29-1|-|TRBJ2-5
CSGRQVKETQYF
TGCAGCGGCCGACAGGTTAAAGAGACCCAGTACTTC
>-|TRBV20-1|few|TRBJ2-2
CSAPGRTVNTGELFF
TGCAGTGCTCCAGGTCGGACAGTGAACACCGGGGAGCTGTTTTTT
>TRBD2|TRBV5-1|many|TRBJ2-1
CASAGLAGNEQFF
TGCGCCAGCGCGGGACTAGCGGGCAATGAGCAGTTCTTC
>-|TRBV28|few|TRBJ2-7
CASSPPGGGNEQYF
TGTGCCAGCAGTCCCCCGGGTGGCGGCAACGAGCAGTACTTC
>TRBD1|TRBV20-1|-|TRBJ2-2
CSAKDREETGELFF
TGCAGTGCTAAGGACAGGGAGGAGACCGGGGAGCTGTTTTTT
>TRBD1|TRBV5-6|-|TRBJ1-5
CASSRTGRSNQPQHF
TGTGCCAGCAGCAGGACAGGGAGAAGCAATCAGCCCCAGCATTTT
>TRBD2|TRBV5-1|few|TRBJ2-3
CASSLTSGRMDTQYF
TGCGCCAGCAGCCTCACTAGCGGGAGGATGGATACGCAGTATTTT
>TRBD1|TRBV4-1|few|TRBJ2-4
CASSQDPTGVGVKNIQYF
TGCGCCAGCAGCCAAGACCCGACAGGGGTAGGGGTCAAAAACATTCAGTACTTC
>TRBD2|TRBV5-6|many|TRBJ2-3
CASSLKLTGGNTDTQYF
TGTGCCAGCAGCTTAAAGTTGACGGGAGGCAACACAGATACGCAGTATTTT
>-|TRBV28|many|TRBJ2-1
CASSLFDEQFF
TGTGCCAGCAGTTTATTTGATGAGCAGTTCTTC
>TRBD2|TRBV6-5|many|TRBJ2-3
CASSGLAGEFAQYF
TGTGCCAGCAGCGGACTAGCGGGAGAGTTTGCGCAGTATTTT
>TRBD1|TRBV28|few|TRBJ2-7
CASTPSGTGIMGEQYF
TGTGCCAGCACTCCCTCGGGGACAGGGATAATGGGCGAGCAGTACTTC
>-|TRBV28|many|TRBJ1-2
CASSEGTGNYGYTF
TGTGCCAGCAGTGAGGGCACAGGGAACTATGGCTACACCTTC
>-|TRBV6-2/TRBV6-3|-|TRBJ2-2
CASSRKPILPGELFF
TGTGCCAGCAGCCGGAAGCCGATCCTTCCCGGGGAGCTGTTTTTT
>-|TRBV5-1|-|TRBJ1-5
CASSFGSIDSNQPQHF
TGCGCCAGCAGCTTTGGCAGCATAGATAGCAATCAGCCCCAGCATTTT
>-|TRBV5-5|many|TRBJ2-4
CASSFPIVGIQYF
TGTGCCAGCAGCTTTCCGATCGTGGGGATTCAGTACTTC
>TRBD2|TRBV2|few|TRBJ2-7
CASSVRGRGFDEQYF
TGTGCCAGCAGTGTTCGCGGGAGAGGGTTCGACGAGCAGTACTTC
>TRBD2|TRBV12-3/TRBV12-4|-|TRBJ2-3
CASSSIAGGRYTQYF
TGTGCCAGCAGTAGCATAGCGGGAGGGCGCTATACGCAGTATTTT
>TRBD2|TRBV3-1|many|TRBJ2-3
CASSQDLSASGEEDTQYF
TGTGCCAGCAGCCAAGATCTATCCGCTAGCGGGGAGGAGGATACGCAGTATTTT
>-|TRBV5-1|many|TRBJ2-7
CASSLGGSNPFHEQYF
TGCGCCAGCAGCTTGGGAGGCAGCAATCCGTTTCACGAGCAGTACTTC
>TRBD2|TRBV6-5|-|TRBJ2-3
CASSSALAALRDTQYF
TGTGCCAGCAGTTCGGCACTAGCGGCCCTCCGGGATACGCAGTATTTT
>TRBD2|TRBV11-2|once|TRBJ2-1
CASSPQLRTSGYNEQFF
TGTGCCAGCAGCCCCCAGTTGCGGACTAGCGGTTACAATGAGCAGTTCTTC
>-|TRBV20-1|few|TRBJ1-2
CSASLDSTANYGYTF
TGCAGTGCTTCCCTGGACAGCACAGCTAACTATGGCTACACCTTC
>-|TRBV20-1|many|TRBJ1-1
CSARDRTSGNTEAFF
TGCAGTGCTAGAGATAGGACCAGCGGGAACACTGAAGCTTTCTTT
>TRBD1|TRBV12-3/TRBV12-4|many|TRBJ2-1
CASTILTGEYEQFF
TGTGCCAGCACCATCCTAACAGGGGAGTATGAGCAGTTCTTC
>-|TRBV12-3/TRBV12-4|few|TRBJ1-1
CASHENGHTEAFF
TGTGCCAGTCACGAAAACGGACACACTGAAGCTTTCTTT
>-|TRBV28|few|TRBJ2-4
CASSEPGARDIQYF
TGTGCCAGCAGTGAACCGGGGGCGAGGGACATTCAGTACTTC
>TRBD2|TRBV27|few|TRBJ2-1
CASRTLGAGLAGQSSYNEQFF
TGTGCCAGCCGTACCCTTGGAGCGGGACTAGCGGGGCAAAGCTCCTACAATGAGCAGTTCTTC
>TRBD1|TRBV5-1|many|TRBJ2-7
CASSFNTGGVYEQYF
TGCGCCAGCAGCTTCAATACAGGGGGAGTATACGAGCAGTACTTC
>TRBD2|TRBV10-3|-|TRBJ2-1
CAISEPLAGANNEQFF
TGTGCCATCAGTGAGCCCCTAGCGGGAGCTAACAATGAGCAGTTCTTC
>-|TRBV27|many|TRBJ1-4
CASSLSVATTNEKLFF
TGTGCCAGCAGTTTATCGGTGGCAACAACTAATGAAAAACTGTTTTTT
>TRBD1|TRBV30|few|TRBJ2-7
CAWRGQGGYEQYF
TGTGCCTGGAGGGGACAGGGGGGGTACGAGCAGTACTTC
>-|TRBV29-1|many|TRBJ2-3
CSVKDLNGTDTQYF
TGCAGCGTGAAGGACTTGAATGGCACAGATACGCAGTATTTT
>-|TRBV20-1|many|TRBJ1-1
CSAQVMHTEAFF
TGCAGTGCTCAGGTCATGCACACTGAAGCTTTCTTT
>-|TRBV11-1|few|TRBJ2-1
CASSRDLRNEQFF
TGTGCCAGCAGCCGGGACCTTCGCAATGAGCAGTTCTTC
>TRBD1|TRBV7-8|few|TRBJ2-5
CASSLDLGTGVEETQYF
TGTGCCAGCAGCTTAGACCTCGGGACAGGGGTAGAAGAGACCCAGTACTTC
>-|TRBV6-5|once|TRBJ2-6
CASSYRSGANVLTF
TGTGCCAGCAGTTATAGATCTGGGGCCAACGTCCTGACTTTC
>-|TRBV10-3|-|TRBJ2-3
CAISETSLDTQYF
TGTGCCATCAGTGAGACTAGCTTGGATACGCAGTATTTT
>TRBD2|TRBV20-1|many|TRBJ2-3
CSADGTSGTDTQYF
TGCAGTGCTGACGGGACTAGCGGCACAGATACGCAGTATTTT
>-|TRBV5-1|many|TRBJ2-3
CASSRGDVGSTDTQYF
TGCGCCAGCAGCCGCGGCGACGTCGGGAGCACAGATACGCAGTATTTT
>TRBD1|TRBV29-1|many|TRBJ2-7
CSDIQGSEQYF
TGCAGCGATATACAGGGGAGCGAGCAGTACTTC
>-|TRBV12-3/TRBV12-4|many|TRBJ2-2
CASSKQGSTGELFF
TGTGCCAGCAGTAAACAGGGTTCCACCGGGGAGCTGTTTTTT
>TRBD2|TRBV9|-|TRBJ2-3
CASSVVGGLANTQYF
TGTGCCAGCAGCGTGGTCGGAGGACTAGCGAATACGCAGTATTTT